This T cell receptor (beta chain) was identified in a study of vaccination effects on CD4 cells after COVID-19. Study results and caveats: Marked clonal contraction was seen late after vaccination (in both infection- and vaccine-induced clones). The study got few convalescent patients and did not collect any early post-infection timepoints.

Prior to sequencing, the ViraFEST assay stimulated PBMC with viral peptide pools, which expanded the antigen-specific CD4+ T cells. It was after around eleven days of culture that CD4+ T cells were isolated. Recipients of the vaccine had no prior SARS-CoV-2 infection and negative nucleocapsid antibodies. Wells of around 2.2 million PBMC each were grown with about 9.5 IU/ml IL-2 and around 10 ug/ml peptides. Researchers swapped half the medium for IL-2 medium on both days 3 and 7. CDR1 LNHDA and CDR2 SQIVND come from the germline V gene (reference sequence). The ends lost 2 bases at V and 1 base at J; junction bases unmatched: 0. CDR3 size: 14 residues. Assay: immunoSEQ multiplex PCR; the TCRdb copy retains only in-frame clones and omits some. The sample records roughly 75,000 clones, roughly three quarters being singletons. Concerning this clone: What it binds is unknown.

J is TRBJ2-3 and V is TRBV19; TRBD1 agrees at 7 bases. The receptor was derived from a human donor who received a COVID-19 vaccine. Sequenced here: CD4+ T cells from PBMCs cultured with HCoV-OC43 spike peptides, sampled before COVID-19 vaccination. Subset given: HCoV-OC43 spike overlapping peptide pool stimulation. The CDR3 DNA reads TGTGCCAGTAGTATACAGGGGGGCACAGATACGCAGTATTTT. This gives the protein CASSIQGGTDTQYF.